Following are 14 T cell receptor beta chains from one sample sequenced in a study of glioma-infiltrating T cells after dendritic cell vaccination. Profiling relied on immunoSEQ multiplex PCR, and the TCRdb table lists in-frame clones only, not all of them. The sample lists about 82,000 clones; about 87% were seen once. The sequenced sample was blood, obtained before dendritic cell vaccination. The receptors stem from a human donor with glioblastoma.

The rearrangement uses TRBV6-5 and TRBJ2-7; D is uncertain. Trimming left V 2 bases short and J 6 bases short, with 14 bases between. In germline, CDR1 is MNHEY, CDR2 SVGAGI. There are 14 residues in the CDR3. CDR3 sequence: CASSYDGAQAEQYF. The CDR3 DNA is TGTGCCAGCAGTTACGACGGCGCCCAGGCCGAGCAGTACTTC.

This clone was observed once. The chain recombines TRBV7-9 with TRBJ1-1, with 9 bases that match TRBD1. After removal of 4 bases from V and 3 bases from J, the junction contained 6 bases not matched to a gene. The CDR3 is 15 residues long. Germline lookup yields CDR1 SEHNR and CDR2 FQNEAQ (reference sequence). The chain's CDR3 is CASSWGGQGDTEAFF. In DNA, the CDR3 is TGTGCCAGCAGCTGGGGGGGACAGGGCGACACTGAAGCTTTCTTT.

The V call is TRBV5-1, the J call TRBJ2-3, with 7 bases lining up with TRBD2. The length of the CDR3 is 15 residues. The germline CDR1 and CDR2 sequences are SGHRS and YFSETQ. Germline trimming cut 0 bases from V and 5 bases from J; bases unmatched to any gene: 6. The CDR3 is CASSLEGGLVDTQYF. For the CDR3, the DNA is TGCGCCAGCAGCTTGGAGGGAGGGCTCGTAGATACGCAGTATTTT.

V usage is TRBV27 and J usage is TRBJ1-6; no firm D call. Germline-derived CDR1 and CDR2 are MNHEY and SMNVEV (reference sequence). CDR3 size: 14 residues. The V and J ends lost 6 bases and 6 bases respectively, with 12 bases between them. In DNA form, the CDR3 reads TGTGCCAGCAGATTAGGACGGGGTAATTCACCCCTCCACTTT. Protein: CASRLGRGNSPLHF.

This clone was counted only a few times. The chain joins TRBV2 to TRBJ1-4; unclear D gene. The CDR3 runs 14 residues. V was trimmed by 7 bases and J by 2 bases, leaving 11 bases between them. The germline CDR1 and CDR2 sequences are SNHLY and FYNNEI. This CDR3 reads CASTREATNEKLFF. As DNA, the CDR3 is TGTGCCAGCACCAGAGAAGCGACTAATGAAAAACTGTTTTTT.

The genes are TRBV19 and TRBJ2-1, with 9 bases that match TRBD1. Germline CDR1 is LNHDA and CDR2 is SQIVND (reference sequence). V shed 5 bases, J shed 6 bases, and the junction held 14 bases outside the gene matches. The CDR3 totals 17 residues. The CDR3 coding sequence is TGTGCCAGTAGTCCAACCTTGGACAGGGGCCCCTTCAATGAGCAGTTCTTC. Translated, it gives CASSPTLDRGPFNEQFF.

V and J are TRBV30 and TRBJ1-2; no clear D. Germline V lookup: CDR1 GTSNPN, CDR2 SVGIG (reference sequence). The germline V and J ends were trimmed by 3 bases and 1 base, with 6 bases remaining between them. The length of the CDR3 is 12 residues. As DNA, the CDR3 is TGTGCCTGGAGCAGGATTAACTATGGCTACACCTTC. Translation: CAWSRINYGYTF.

In nucleotides, the CDR3 is TGTGCCATCAGGCGGGGCTCCACCGGGGAGCTGTTTTTT. Its protein is CAIRRGSTGELFF. The rearrangement joins TRBV10-3 to TRBJ2-2; perhaps TRBD2 as D (6 bases). CDR1 and CDR2 (germline): ENHRY, SYGVKD. The length of the CDR3 is 13 residues. The V gene lost 6 bases and the J gene lost 4 bases, with 9 bases spanning the gap.

The CDR3: CASSPVGGQTEAFF. CDR3 sequence (DNA): TGTGCCAGCAGCCCAGTCGGGGGGCAAACTGAAGCTTTCTTT. V usage is TRBV7-9 and J usage is TRBJ1-1, with a possible D match to TRBD1 (6 bases). Looked up from germline, CDR1 is SEHNR and CDR2 is FQNEAQ (reference sequence). CDR3 length: 14 amino acids. V was shortened by 5 bases and J by 5 bases, with 15 bases between the two germline ends.

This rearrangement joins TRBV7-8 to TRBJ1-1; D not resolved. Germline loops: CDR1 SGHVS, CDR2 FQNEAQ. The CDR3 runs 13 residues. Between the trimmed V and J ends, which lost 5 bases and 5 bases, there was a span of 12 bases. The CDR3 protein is CASSLPGRTEAFF. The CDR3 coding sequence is TGTGCCAGCAGCCTCCCCGGGAGAACTGAAGCTTTCTTT.

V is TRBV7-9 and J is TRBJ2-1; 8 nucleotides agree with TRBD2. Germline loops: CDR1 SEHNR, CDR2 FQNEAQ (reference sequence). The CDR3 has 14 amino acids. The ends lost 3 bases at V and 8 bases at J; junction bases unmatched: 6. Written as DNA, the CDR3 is TGTGCCAGCAGCTTCGCCGGGAGGGTGGATGAGCAGTTCTTC. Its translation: CASSFAGRVDEQFF. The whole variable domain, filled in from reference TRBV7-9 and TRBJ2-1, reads DTGVSQNPRHKITKRGQNVTFRCDPISEHNRLYWYRQTLGQGPEFLTYFQNEAQLEKSRLLSDRFSAERPKGSFSTLEIQRTEQGDSAMYLCASSFAGRVDEQFFGPGTRLTVL.

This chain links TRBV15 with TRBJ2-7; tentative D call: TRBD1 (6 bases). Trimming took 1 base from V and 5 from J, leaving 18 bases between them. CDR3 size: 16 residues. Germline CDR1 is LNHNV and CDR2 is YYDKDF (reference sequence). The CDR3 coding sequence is TGTGCCACCAGCAGAGCCAACAGGGCGGTTCGTGACGAGCAGTACTTC. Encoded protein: CATSRANRAVRDEQYF.

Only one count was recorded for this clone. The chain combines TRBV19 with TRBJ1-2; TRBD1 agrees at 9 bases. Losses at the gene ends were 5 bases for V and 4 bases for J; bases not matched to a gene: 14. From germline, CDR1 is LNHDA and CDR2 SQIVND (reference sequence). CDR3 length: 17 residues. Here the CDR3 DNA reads TGTGCCAGTAGTCCCCGTACAGGGACAGGGACCGGCTATGGCTACACCTTC. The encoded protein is CASSPRTGTGTGYGYTF.

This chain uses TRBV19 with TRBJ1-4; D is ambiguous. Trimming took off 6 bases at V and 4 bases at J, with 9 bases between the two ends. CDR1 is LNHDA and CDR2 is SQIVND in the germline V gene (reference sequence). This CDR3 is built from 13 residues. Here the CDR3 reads CASRLRNNEKLFF. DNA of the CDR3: TGTGCCAGTAGGTTGAGGAATAATGAAAAACTGTTTTTT.